The 23 T cell receptor beta chains presented below share a single source sample, sequenced in a study of blood T cells in healthy people across ages. Next came a second PCR, run for roughly 6 to 11 cycles, which used a sample-barcoded 5' primer along with a J-beta primer mix. One entry per CDR3 protein, called by TCRdb with MiXCR from the 5' RACE reads. The sample consists of 1.5 million to 2 million distinct CDR3 sequences, 39% of them appearing once. The source material was blood. The source is a human donor in good health.

This chain uses TRBV12-3 or TRBV12-4 with TRBJ1-4, with 9 bases fitting TRBD1. This CDR3 comprises 15 residues. The trim removed 5 bases at V and 7 bases at J, leaving 8 bases unmatched. The CDR3 DNA reads TGTGCCAGCAGTCTAACCGGGACAGGGATTGAAAAACTGTTTTTT. Protein: CASSLTGTGIEKLFF.

The CDR3 here is CASSSIGNTEAFF. The DNA for the CDR3 is TGTGCCAGCAGTTCCATTGGAAACACTGAAGCTTTCTTT. V usage is TRBV6-2 or TRBV6-3 and J usage is TRBJ1-1; D not certain. V lost 4 bases, J lost 2 bases, and 8 bases lay in between. The CDR3 is made up of 13 amino acids. Germline CDR1 is MNHEY and CDR2 is SVGEGT.

This clonotype turned up a few times. The chain joins TRBV28 to TRBJ2-7, with 7 bases that match TRBD1. The CDR3 loop spans 14 amino acids. Trimming at V came to 5 bases and at J to 1 base, leaving 5 bases not matched to a gene. Germline assignment: CDR1 MDHEN and CDR2 SYDVKM. The CDR3 reads CASSDGTDSYEQYF. DNA for the CDR3: TGTGCCAGCAGTGACGGGACAGATTCCTACGAGCAGTACTTC.

This clonotype has a handful of counts. The rearrangement joins TRBV6-2 or TRBV6-3 to TRBJ2-3; D might be TRBD2 (6 bases). The CDR3 sequence is 13 residues long. Germline CDR1 is MNHEY and CDR2 is SVGEGT. The V gene lost 6 bases and the J gene lost 7 bases, with 14 bases spanning the gap. CDR3 region: CASRSETSNTQYF. The CDR3 DNA follows: TGTGCCAGCAGATCAGAAACTAGCAATACGCAGTATTTT.

This clonotype appeared a few times. This chain uses TRBV20-1 with TRBJ1-2, with no clear D. CDR3 length: 14 amino acids. Per the germline V gene, CDR1 is DFQATT and CDR2 is SNEGSKA (reference sequence). With 3 bases removed from V and 3 bases from J, the gap between germline ends came to 14 bases. CDR3: CSARPPVPYYGYTF. The DNA of the CDR3 is TGCAGTGCTAGGCCTCCGGTTCCGTACTATGGCTACACCTTC.

This chain connects TRBV7-9 to TRBJ2-5; no firm D call. This CDR3 has 14 residues. The germline V gene has CDR1 SEHNR and CDR2 FQNEAQ (reference sequence). V shed 8 bases and J shed 4 bases, with 17 bases lying between them. Here the CDR3 DNA reads TGTGCCAGCGGCTATAGCTTCTCGGTAGAGACCCAGTACTTC. Residues: CASGYSFSVETQYF.

The table lists this clonotype with many counts. This chain links TRBV5-1 with TRBJ2-3; either TRBD1 or TRBD2 may supply D (5 bases each). V lost 0 bases to trimming and J lost 0 bases, with 5 bases between them. CDR3 length: 14 residues. Germline CDR1 SGHRS, CDR2 YFSETQ. The CDR3 sequence: CASSLGDSTDTQYF. CDR3 nucleotide sequence: TGCGCCAGCAGCTTGGGGGACAGCACAGATACGCAGTATTTT.

The chain links TRBV20-1 to TRBJ1-2, with 7 bases lining up with TRBD1. This CDR3 comprises 14 residues. Unmatched junction bases numbered 12, after V lost 7 bases and J lost 4 bases. CDR1 is DFQATT, CDR2 SNEGSKA, per germline (reference sequence). The CDR3 sequence is CSVSLIQGFYGYTF. CDR3 sequence (DNA): TGCAGTGTTAGTTTAATACAGGGGTTCTATGGCTACACCTTC.

V usage is TRBV4-3 and J usage is TRBJ1-6; TRBD1 aligns across 8 bases. In germline, CDR1 is LGHNA, CDR2 YSLEER. The J segment lost 11 bases and the V segment lost 3 bases, leaving 3 bases of the junction unmatched. CDR3 size: 13 residues. The CDR3 here is CASSHSDRAPLHF. For the CDR3, the DNA is TGCGCCAGCAGCCACTCGGACAGGGCACCCCTCCACTTT.

This sequence joins TRBV7-2 and TRBJ1-2; a possible D gene is TRBD1 (5 bases). CDR1 and CDR2 (germline): SGHTA, FQGNSA. The CDR3 has 14 amino acids. Trimming removed 6 bases from V and 6 bases from J, with 17 bases in between. The CDR3 loop reads CASREVGDVDGYTF. The CDR3 DNA reads TGTGCCAGCAGAGAAGTAGGGGATGTCGATGGCTACACCTTC.

The CDR3 loop reads CSGFTASQGDEQFF. The CDR3 DNA is TGCAGCGGATTTACAGCTTCCCAAGGGGATGAGCAGTTCTTC. The V call is TRBV29-1, the J call TRBJ2-1; D may be TRBD1 (5 bases). CDR3 length equals 14 residues. Looked up from germline, CDR1 is SQVTM and CDR2 is ANQGSEA. V was clipped by 7 bases and J by 8 bases, with 21 bases between them.

About this clonotype itself: This may be a read error, as it is one base from a much larger clone. The V gene is TRBV9, the J gene TRBJ2-3; D unresolved. This CDR3 spans 15 amino acids. The germline gives CDR1 SGDLS, CDR2 YYNGEE. The V gene lost 1 base and the J gene lost 0 bases, with 9 bases spanning the gap. The CDR3: CASSVWSGSTDTQYF. The CDR3 DNA is TGTGCCAGCAGCGTATGGTCGGGTAGCACAGATACGCAGTATTTT.

This clonotype was detected ten times or more. This chain connects TRBV5-1 to TRBJ2-7; 7 positions agree with TRBD1. Germline CDR1 reads SGHRS; CDR2 reads YFSETQ. Trimming at V came to 4 bases and at J to 3 bases, leaving 7 bases not matched to a gene. The CDR3 loop spans 14 amino acids. As DNA, the CDR3 is TGCGCCAGCAGCATCCGGGACAGAAGCTACGAGCAGTACTTC. Translation: CASSIRDRSYEQYF.

The gene calls are TRBV12-3 or TRBV12-4 and TRBJ2-1, with D maybe TRBD2 (7 bases). This CDR3 contains 15 residues. V shed 0 bases and J shed 12 bases, with 18 bases lying between them. The CDR3 bases are TGTGCCAGCAGTTTAGCGGGGGCCGCGTGGGAGGGGCAGTTCTTC. Translation gives CASSLAGAAWEGQFF.

This clonotype was counted between two and nine times. The chain joins TRBV15 to TRBJ2-3; D is ambiguous. The V and J ends lost 5 bases and 1 base respectively, with 13 bases between them. This CDR3 is built from 15 residues. The germline CDR1 and CDR2 sequences are LNHNV and YYDKDF (reference sequence). DNA for the CDR3: TGTGCCACCAGCTGGGCTCGAATGGGCACAGATACGCAGTATTTT. Its protein is CATSWARMGTDTQYF.

The J gene is TRBJ2-1, the V gene TRBV6-6; D gene ambiguous. Germline CDR1 and CDR2: MNHNY and SVGAGI (reference sequence). V lost 7 bases, J lost 6 bases, and 16 bases lay in between. This CDR3 contains 14 residues. DNA for the CDR3: TGTGCCAGCACCTCGACCGAAGGCGGCAATGAGCAGTTCTTC. Residues: CASTSTEGGNEQFF.

The J gene is TRBJ2-1, the V gene TRBV2, with TRBD2 matching over 7 bases. Trimming took 3 bases from V and 8 from J; bases not matched to a gene: 7. Looked up from germline, CDR1 is SNHLY and CDR2 is FYNNEI. The CDR3 runs to 14 residues. CDR3 protein: CASSDTRGVDEQFF. The CDR3 nucleotides read TGTGCCAGCAGTGATACCCGGGGGGTCGATGAGCAGTTCTTC.

The sample holds a few counts of this clonotype. This chain uses TRBV7-2 with TRBJ2-5; TRBD1 matches 7 bases. The germline CDR1 and CDR2 sequences are SGHTA and FQGNSA. V was clipped by 1 base and J by 1 base; unmatched bases: 18. The CDR3 extends over 20 amino acids. DNA for the CDR3: TGTGCCAGCAGCTTAGTTTACGACTTAGACCGACAGGGCCTCCAAGAGACCCAGTACTTC. Residues: CASSLVYDLDRQGLQETQYF. Complete variable domain (other parts from reference TRBV7-2 and TRBJ2-5): GAGVSQSPSNKVTEKGKDVELRCDPISGHTALYWYRQSLGQGLEFLIYFQGNSAPDKSGLPSDRFSAERTGGSVSTLTIQRTQQEDSAVYLCASSLVYDLDRQGLQETQYFGPGTRLLVL.

The chain carries TRBV7-8 and TRBJ2-1; the D gene could be TRBD1 or TRBD2 (5 bases each). The germline V gene encodes CDR1 SGHVS and CDR2 FQNEAQ. CDR3 length: 11 amino acids. This CDR3 is CGVGGNNEQFF. In DNA, the CDR3 is TGTGGGGTTGGGGGAAACAATGAGCAGTTCTTC.

This clonotype was recorded a few times. V is TRBV25-1 and J is TRBJ2-5; D possibly uses TRBD1 or TRBD2 (5 bases each). Germline values: CDR1 MGHDK, CDR2 SYGVNS. V was cut by 1 base and J by 2 bases, with 11 bases left in between. There are 15 residues in the CDR3. The CDR3 loop reads CASSEFMGVQETQYF. In DNA, the CDR3 is TGTGCCAGCAGTGAATTTATGGGGGTACAAGAGACCCAGTACTTC. The full variable domain, in which reference TRBV25-1 and TRBJ2-5 provide the parts outside the CDR3, is EADIYQTPRYLVIGTGKKITLECSQTMGHDKMYWYQQDPGMELHLIHYSYGVNSTEKGDLSSESTVSRIRTEHFPLTLESARPSHTSQYLCASSEFMGVQETQYFGPGTRLLVL.

The CDR3 spells CASSPGGQADGYTF. The CDR3, as DNA: TGTGCCAGCAGCCCCGGGGGACAGGCGGATGGCTACACCTTC. The genes are TRBV7-2 and TRBJ1-2; 8 nucleotides line up with TRBD1. The CDR3 has 14 amino acids. Trimming at V came to 5 bases and at J to 6 bases, leaving 8 bases not matched to a gene. Germline CDR1 SGHTA, CDR2 FQGNSA.

This clonotype was counted ten times or more. Sequence at one end of the junction differs from germline and may be a read error. The chain employs TRBV4-1 and TRBJ2-7; D is unresolved. CDR3 length: 11 amino acids. Germline CDR1 and CDR2: MGHRA and YSYEKL. In DNA form, the CDR3 reads TGTGCCAGCAGCTTAAGAAACGAGCAGTACTTC. Translating gives CASSLRNEQYF.

The chain is built from TRBV7-2 and TRBJ1-2, with 10 positions matching TRBD1. From germline, CDR1 is SGHTA and CDR2 FQGNSA. The CDR3 contains 15 residues. V was pared by 4 bases and J by 6 bases, with 8 bases of the junction left unmatched. This CDR3 reads CASSSSGTGVDGYTF. Written as DNA, the CDR3 is TGTGCCAGCAGCTCGTCCGGGACAGGGGTGGATGGCTACACCTTC.